Each of the 20 T cell receptor beta chains below was sequenced from the same sample in a study of shared clonotypes between healthy human individuals. The method was immunoSEQ multiplex PCR; TCRdb's version includes in-frame clones alone and lacks a portion of them. Of about 480,000 clones detected, 70% to 80% appear once; the ten largest clones hold about an eighth. The sample consisted of PBMCs. These receptors were collected from a middle-aged woman in good health. Some clones in this sample may be carry-over from other donors' samples.

The J gene is TRBJ1-5, the V gene TRBV28; tentative D call: TRBD1 (6 bases). The CDR3 contains 14 residues. Between the trimmed V and J ends, which lost 5 bases and 3 bases, there was a span of 11 bases. Germline CDR1 MDHEN, CDR2 SYDVKM. The CDR3 is CASSPGGPNQPQHF. CDR3 in DNA: TGTGCCAGCAGTCCGGGGGGCCCCAATCAGCCCCAGCATTTT.

The V and J genes are TRBV9 and TRBJ2-5, with D maybe TRBD2 (6 bases). Germline CDR1 is SGDLS and CDR2 is YYNGEE. The CDR3 totals 13 residues. Trimming left V 0 bases short and J 5 bases short, with 8 bases between. The CDR3: CASSVVAGETQYF. CDR3 nucleotides: TGTGCCAGCAGCGTAGTCGCGGGGGAGACCCAGTACTTC.

This sequence joins TRBV2 and TRBJ1-2; TRBD1 matches 9 bases. CDR1 and CDR2 from the germline V gene are SNHLY and FYNNEI. The V segment lost 6 bases and the J segment 1 base; nucleotides outside the gene matches: 6. The CDR3 runs to 15 residues. The CDR3 here is CASRGTGPRNYGYTF. In DNA form, the CDR3 reads TGTGCCAGCAGGGGGACAGGGCCTCGTAACTATGGCTACACCTTC.

V usage is TRBV7-2 and J usage is TRBJ2-6; D unclear. V was cut by 3 bases and J by 4 bases, with 10 bases left in between. The CDR3 extends over 15 amino acids. Looked up from germline, CDR1 is SGHTA and CDR2 is FQGNSA. Written as DNA, the CDR3 is TGTGCCAGCAGCTTTCGGGTTGAAGGGGCCAACGTCCTGACTTTC. It is translated as CASSFRVEGANVLTF.

The chain is built from TRBV6-1 and TRBJ1-2; D is ambiguous. The V end lost 4 bases, the J end lost 8 bases, and 14 bases lay between the germline ends. The CDR3 covers 13 residues. Germline values: CDR1 MNHNS, CDR2 SASEGT. For the CDR3, the DNA is TGTGCCAGCAGTGCCCCGCAAGGGCACGGCTACACCTTC. Translating it yields CASSAPQGHGYTF.

The chain combines TRBV5-5 with TRBJ2-2; TRBD1 is a possible D gene (6 bases). Trimming removed 1 base at V and 9 bases at J, with 19 bases between. The CDR3 contains 16 residues. Germline V gene data show CDR1 as SGHKS and CDR2 as YYEKEE (reference sequence). For the CDR3, the DNA is TGTGCCAGCAGCTTGCCCAGGGGTCGGTCATGGAGGGAGCTGTTTTTT. It yields the protein CASSLPRGRSWRELFF.

The chain carries TRBV14 and TRBJ2-7; 13 nucleotides align to TRBD2. V lost 2 bases to trimming and J lost 2 bases; unmatched junction nucleotides: 6. CDR1 is SGHDN, CDR2 FVKESK, per germline. The length of the CDR3 is 17 residues. The CDR3, as DNA: TGTGCCAGCAGCCAACTACTAGCGGGAGGGCCCGCCTACGAGCAGTACTTC. This sequence encodes CASSQLLAGGPAYEQYF.

The genes are TRBV9 and TRBJ2-2; D not certain. There are 14 residues in the CDR3. Germline values: CDR1 SGDLS, CDR2 YYNGEE. V was pared by 3 bases and J by 5 bases, with 11 bases between. CDR3 protein: CASSELKATGELFF. The CDR3 DNA follows: TGTGCCAGCAGCGAGCTGAAAGCGACCGGGGAGCTGTTTTTT.

The genes are TRBV5-1 and TRBJ2-1; the D is unclear. This CDR3 has 16 residues. V shed 4 bases and J shed 0 bases, with 14 bases lying between them. Germline CDR1 is SGHRS and CDR2 is YFSETQ. The CDR3 bases are TGCGCCAGCAGCCGTATGGGTGCAAGCTCCTACAATGAGCAGTTCTTC. Its protein product is CASSRMGASSYNEQFF.

The rearrangement uses TRBV7-9 and TRBJ2-7; D unclear. CDR3 size: 17 residues. Trimming removed 1 base at V and 2 bases at J, with 18 bases between. The germline V gene has CDR1 SEHNR and CDR2 FQNEAQ (reference sequence). CDR3 in amino acids: CASSLDGARSLTYEQYF. As DNA, the CDR3 is TGTGCCAGCAGCTTAGATGGAGCGCGGTCGTTAACCTACGAGCAGTACTTC.

The rearrangement links TRBV25-1 to TRBJ2-1, with 8 bases identical to TRBD1. The J segment lost 2 bases and the V segment lost 3 bases, leaving 6 bases of the junction unmatched. This CDR3 region has 16 residues. Per the germline V gene, CDR1 is MGHDK and CDR2 is SYGVNS. CDR3 nucleotide sequence: TGTGCCAGCAGTGACACGGACAGGGCGGCCTACAATGAGCAGTTCTTC. Its protein is CASSDTDRAAYNEQFF.

This chain uses TRBV19 with TRBJ2-3, with D possibly being TRBD2 (6 bases). CDR1 is LNHDA, CDR2 SQIVND, per germline (reference sequence). Deletions cut 3 bases from V and 0 bases from J, with 7 bases between. This CDR3 is 14 amino acids long. The CDR3 sequence: CASSIRGSTDTQYF. The CDR3 region has the DNA TGTGCCAGTAGTATTCGGGGGAGCACAGATACGCAGTATTTT. Full variable domain (rest looked up from reference TRBV19 and TRBJ2-3): DGGITQSPKYLFRKEGQNVTLSCEQNLNHDAMYWYRQDPGQGLRLIYYSQIVNDFQKGDIAEGYSVSREKKESFPLTVTSAQKNPTAFYLCASSIRGSTDTQYFGPGTRLTVL.

J is TRBJ2-7 and V is TRBV25-1, with D uncertain. Germline assignment: CDR1 MGHDK and CDR2 SYGVNS. Deletions cut 3 bases from V and 5 bases from J, with 17 bases between. This CDR3 region has 15 residues. The CDR3 nucleotides are TGTGCCAGCAGTGAGGGTCCGACGGCGGTCCACGAGCAGTACTTC. It yields the protein CASSEGPTAVHEQYF.

This clone was observed a handful of times. In DNA, the CDR3 is TGTGCCTGGAGGGTACCTCCTGGAAACACCATATATTTT. As protein: CAWRVPPGNTIYF. This chain joins TRBV30 and TRBJ1-3; D unresolved. CDR1 and CDR2 (germline): GTSNPN, SVGIG (reference sequence). V gave up 3 bases and J gave up 2 bases, with 8 bases separating them. There are 13 residues in the CDR3.

This chain joins TRBV29-1 and TRBJ1-2; TRBD1 matches 7 bases. Germline V lookup: CDR1 SQVTM, CDR2 ANQGSEA. The J segment lost 5 bases and the V segment lost 7 bases, leaving 7 bases of the junction unmatched. The CDR3 is made up of 12 amino acids. The CDR3 spells CSALMTGYGYTF. The CDR3 DNA follows: TGCAGCGCATTAATGACAGGGTATGGCTACACCTTC.

The V and J genes are TRBV4-1 and TRBJ2-1; D remains ambiguous. CDR3 length equals 15 residues. Trimming took off 1 base at V and 6 bases at J, with 13 bases between the two ends. Germline loops: CDR1 MGHRA, CDR2 YSYEKL. The CDR3 sequence is CASSQVVAPGNEQFF. CDR3 coding DNA: TGCGCCAGCAGCCAAGTCGTAGCCCCAGGCAATGAGCAGTTCTTC.

The sample holds one count of this clone. The chain carries TRBV5-1 and TRBJ2-4; 9 bases match TRBD1. After removal of 4 bases from V and 7 bases from J, the junction contained 6 bases not matched to a gene. CDR1 is SGHRS, CDR2 YFSETQ, per germline. This CDR3 contains 14 residues. In DNA, the CDR3 is TGCGCCAGCAGCCCAGACAGGGGGAACAACATTCAGTACTTC. This sequence encodes CASSPDRGNNIQYF.

The chain combines TRBV14 with TRBJ2-1; 14 bases map to TRBD2. CDR1 SGHDN and CDR2 FVKESK come from the germline V gene. CDR3 length equals 17 residues. Unmatched junction bases numbered 8, after V lost 1 base and J lost 9 bases. The CDR3, as DNA: TGTGCCAGCAGCCAAGTTCAACCGGGACTAGCGGGAGCTGAGCAGTTCTTC. Amino acids: CASSQVQPGLAGAEQFF.

This clone has only one observation. V gene TRBV19 combines with J gene TRBJ2-2; possibly TRBD1 for D (5 bases). V was cut by 5 bases and J by 2 bases, with 15 bases left in between. Per germline, CDR1 LNHDA and CDR2 SQIVND (reference sequence). This CDR3 spans 16 amino acids. CDR3 sequence: CASSASPGINTGELFF. The CDR3 DNA reads TGTGCCAGTAGTGCGTCTCCAGGGATAAACACCGGGGAGCTGTTTTTT.

The V and J genes are TRBV7-2 and TRBJ1-2; a possible D gene is TRBD1 (5 bases). This CDR3 spans 12 amino acids. In germline, CDR1 is SGHTA, CDR2 FQGNSA. Trimming cost V 1 base and J 7 bases, with 7 bases left between them. CDR3 protein: CASSLDGGGYTF. The CDR3 coding sequence is TGTGCCAGCAGCTTAGATGGGGGTGGCTACACCTTC.